This T cell receptor beta chain was sequenced for a study of shared clonotypes between healthy human individuals. This clone occurred a few times. As defined, naive CD8 cells were CD45RO-negative and positively selected for CCR7, with terminally differentiated effector memory CD45RA+ cells excluded. Sequencing was performed with immunoSEQ multiplex PCR; in TCRdb, only in-frame clones are kept and a portion is missing. The sample lists roughly 2.1 million clones; just over 90% were seen once. The germline gives CDR1 MNHEY, CDR2 SVGAGI. The ends were cut back, 4 bases at V and 5 bases at J, with 12 bases in the middle. The CDR3 sequence is 14 residues long.

The sequencing input was naive CD8+ T cells from PBMCs. The receptor comes from a man between 18 and 35 years old in good health. Some clones in this sample may be carry-over from other donors' samples. This chain uses TRBV6-5 with TRBJ2-1, with D possibly matching TRBD1 (6 bases). CDR3 DNA sequence: TGTGCCAGCAGTTTACAGGGCCAACACAATGAGCAGTTCTTC. It is translated as CASSLQGQHNEQFF.